Each of the 5 T cell receptor beta chains below was sequenced from the same sample in a study of vaccination and CD4 T cells after COVID-19 (dated 2022 in TCRdb). The antigens of these receptors remain unknown. The sample's treatment or condition, from its label and the paper: roughly ten-day PBMC culture with coronavirus spike peptide pools or control peptides (ViraFEST assay). The library was prepared using PCR. For sequencing, an Illumina iSeq 100 was employed. DNA from cultured CD4+ T cells underwent TCR sequencing with the Oncomine TCR Beta short-read assay at the Johns Hopkins FTIC core. TCRdb reprocessing: public reads trimmed at Q25 with fastp, clones called with MiXCR, in-frame beta chains kept. Entries are consolidated by CDR3 protein sequence, retaining the most common genes and DNA. For this sample the table gives about 12,000 distinct CDR3 sequences, of which less than 40% were detected only once. Of the sample, about a quarter is held by the ten largest clones.

Sequencing used cultured CD4+ T cells from blood. The receptors here all came from a human donor with COVID-19.

J is TRBJ2-2 and V is TRBV12-3 or TRBV12-4; D not resolved. The CDR3 is 12 residues long. The V and J ends lost 3 bases and 6 bases respectively, with 5 bases between them. The CDR3 is CASSFGPGELFF. CDR3 sequence (DNA): TGTGCCAGCAGTTTCGGTCCCGGGGAGCTGTTTTTT.

This chain uses TRBV20-1 with TRBJ1-1; tentative D call: TRBD1 (6 bases). Germline loops: CDR1 DFQATT, CDR2 SNEGSKA (reference sequence). The CDR3 loop spans 12 amino acids. V lost 6 bases to trimming and J lost 7 bases, with 15 bases between them. CDR3 nucleotides: TGCAGTGCCACGGAGGGGGGCCTTGAAGCTTTCTTT. Protein: CSATEGGLEAFF.

This sequence joins TRBV6-1 and TRBJ2-5; 11 bases are shared with TRBD2. This CDR3 spans 15 amino acids. Per the germline V gene, CDR1 is MNHNS and CDR2 is SASEGT. V dropped 9 bases and J dropped 2; count of bases not matched to a gene: 8. CDR3 coding DNA: TGTGCCAGGTCTAATAGCGGGGGGGCACAAGAGACCCAGTACTTC. Protein: CARSNSGGAQETQYF.

Only a few counts were recorded for this clonotype. CDR3 DNA sequence: TGCAGTGCTAGCGCGTCCGTGGGGGGCAATCAGCCCCAGCATTTT. It encodes CSASASVGGNQPQHF. The chain has TRBV20-1 and TRBJ1-5, with D tentatively TRBD1 (5 bases). Trimming left V 3 bases short and J 2 bases short, with 14 bases between. This CDR3 comprises 15 residues. The V gene's germline CDR1 is DFQATT and CDR2 SNEGSKA (reference sequence).

This clonotype has only a few counts. This chain joins TRBV11-3 and TRBJ2-2, with D possibly called TRBD1 or TRBD2 (5 bases each). Germline assignment: CDR1 SGHNT and CDR2 YENEEA. Trimming stripped 5 bases from V and 5 bases from J, with 21 bases between. This CDR3 region has 17 residues. Here the CDR3 reads CASSAQTGASGTGELFF. The CDR3 DNA sequence: TGTGCCAGCAGCGCCCAGACCGGGGCCTCGGGGACCGGGGAGCTGTTTTTT.